Each of the 26 T cell receptor beta chains below was sequenced from the same sample in a study of T cells in women clearing cervical HPV infection. Method: immunoSEQ multiplex PCR; TCRdb's copy keeps in-frame clones and lacks some. The sample includes around 23,000 clones. The specimen was blood buffy coat. The receptors originated from a woman aged 18-70 years with a cervical HPV16 infection that either progressed to CIN3+ or cleared (not recorded which).

Points on this clone: The read is 3 residues too short to cover the CDR3 end, so that end is filled in from the germline J gene. This chain uses TRBV7-9 with TRBJ1-2; D is unresolved. This CDR3 has 14 residues. Looked up from germline, CDR1 is SEHNR and CDR2 is FQNEAQ (reference sequence). This chain's CDR3 is CASSSVAEPYDYTF. CDR3 DNA (partial): TGTGCCAGCAGCTCGGTAGCGGAACCCTACGAC.

CDR3 DNA, as far as it was read: TGTGCCAGCGGGGGGGACCCAAATGAAAAG. Protein sequence: CASGGDPNEK. The entire CDR3 reads CASGGDPNEKLFF. J is TRBJ2-2 and V is TRBV11-2; the match to TRBD2 covers 7 bases. The DNA ends 3 residues before the CDR3 does, and the rest of the CDR3 is filled in from the germline J gene. The CDR3 contains 13 residues. Germline V gives CDR1 SGHAT, CDR2 FQNNGV.

On this clone: The missing CDR3 end, 3 residues past where the read stops, is filled in from the germline J gene. The genes are TRBV28 and TRBJ1-3; D call uncertain. The V end lost 5 bases, the J end lost 6 bases, and 11 bases lay between the germline ends. The CDR3 is 13 residues long. Per the germline V gene, CDR1 is MDHEN and CDR2 is SYDVKM. The CDR3: CASSTLRANTIYF. Incomplete CDR3 DNA: TGTGCCAGCAGTACCCTGAGGGCAAACACC.

Remarks on this clone: The read halts 3 residues ahead of the CDR3 end, with the missing end drawn from the germline J gene. The genes are TRBV10-1 and TRBJ2-1; TRBD1 agrees at 7 bases. Germline V gene lookup returns CDR1 WNHNN and CDR2 SYGVQD (reference sequence). CDR3 length: 16 residues. Trimming removed 0 bases from V and 8 bases from J; junction bases left unmatched: 10. The CDR3 sequence: CASSESRDRVFHEQFF. The CDR3 bases that were read are TGCGCCAGCAGTGAGTCCCGGGACAGAGTCTTCCATGAG.

Points on this clone: The read finishes 3 residues shy of the CDR3 end, and the germline J gene is used to complete it. The rearrangement uses TRBV28 and TRBJ1-6; D might be TRBD1 (5 bases). There are 14 residues in the CDR3. Per germline, CDR1 MDHEN and CDR2 SYDVKM. CDR3 amino acids: CASSSPAGLRTLHF. The sequenced part of the CDR3 DNA is TGTGCCAGCAGTTCCCCGGCAGGGCTTCGTACC.

Concerning this clone itself: The CDR3 extends 3 residues past the end of the read, so its final part is completed from the germline J gene. The chain is built from TRBV2 and TRBJ1-6; 9 positions match TRBD1. The germline V gene has CDR1 SNHLY and CDR2 FYNNEI. The trim removed 5 bases at V and 7 bases at J, leaving 3 bases unmatched. The CDR3 is 14 residues long. The chain's CDR3 is CASSNRGQNSPLHF. CDR3 DNA, as far as it was read: TGTGCCAGCAGTAACAGGGGGCAGAATTCACCC.

Regarding this clone: The sequence runs out 3 residues before the end of the CDR3; the remainder is reconstructed from the germline J gene. The genes are TRBV7-6 and TRBJ1-2, with TRBD1 as a possible D gene (6 bases). CDR1 and CDR2 (germline): SGHVS, FNYEAQ. The CDR3 contains 15 residues. The V and J ends lost 2 bases and 4 bases respectively, with 14 bases between them. Incomplete CDR3 DNA: TGTGCCAGCAGCTTATCTGGGGGCGTAGGCTATGGC. Encoded protein: CASSLSGGVGYG. The full CDR3 protein is CASSLSGGVGYGYTF.

Incomplete CDR3 DNA: TGTGCCAGCAGCTTAACTGGCGGGAGTTCAGATACG. Its translation is CASSLTGGSSDT. From start to end, the CDR3 is CASSLTGGSSDTQYF. The chain couples TRBV7-3 to TRBJ2-3, with 7 bases aligning to TRBD2. The sequence runs out 3 residues before the end of the CDR3; the remainder is reconstructed from the germline J gene. The germline gives CDR1 SGHTA, CDR2 FQGTGA. V dropped 0 bases and J dropped 4; count of bases not matched to a gene: 4. The CDR3 covers 15 residues.

Details on this clone: Coverage ceases 3 residues before the CDR3 finishes, and the germline J gene fills in the end. J is TRBJ1-4 and V is TRBV18; D not resolved. Germline V gene lookup returns CDR1 KGHSH and CDR2 LQKENI. CDR3 length: 15 residues. The part of the CDR3 DNA that was read is TGTGCCAGCTCACAATCTTTCCGGGGAAATTCACCA. Protein product: CASSQSFRGNSP. The complete CDR3 sequence is CASSQSFRGNSPLFF.

Notes on this clone: The read terminates 3 residues before the CDR3 end, so the remaining end is supplied by the germline J gene. The J gene is TRBJ2-1, the V gene TRBV7-3, with 9 nucleotides matching TRBD2. There are 19 residues in the CDR3. CDR1 is SGHTA and CDR2 is FQGTGA in the germline V gene. J gave up 0 bases and V 1 base, and 10 bases lay outside the gene matches. The CDR3 bases that were read are TGTGCCAGCAGCTTAATGGGAGTAGCGGGAGCTGGCTCCTACAATGAG. This sequence encodes CASSLMGVAGAGSYNE. The CDR3 reads in full as CASSLMGVAGAGSYNEQFF.

With regard to this clone: The read halts 3 residues ahead of the CDR3 end, with the missing end drawn from the germline J gene. This sequence joins TRBV4-2 and TRBJ1-1; 8 bases agree with TRBD1. The germline CDR1 and CDR2 sequences are LGHNA and YNFKEQ. The junction had 4 bases not matched to a gene; V was cut back by 0 bases and J by 4 bases. CDR3 length: 15 residues. The CDR3 protein is CASSQDPTGGTEAFF. The CDR3 bases that were read are TGTGCCAGCAGCCAAGATCCAACAGGGGGCACTGAA.

The CDR3 bases that were read are TGTGCCAGCACTGGGACAGCCTACGAG. This codes for CASTGTAYE. The complete CDR3 reads CASTGTAYEQYF. The J gene is TRBJ2-7, the V gene TRBV11-2; TRBD1 agrees at 7 bases. The CDR3 end is not reached by the read, which stops 3 residues before it; the germline J gene fills it in. This CDR3 is 12 amino acids long. Per germline, CDR1 SGHAT and CDR2 FQNNGV. With 7 bases clipped from V and 2 bases from J, the junction kept 2 bases outside the gene matches.

Remarks on this clone: The read comes to an end 3 residues before the CDR3 does, leaving the germline J gene to fill in the end. The V gene is TRBV5-1, the J gene TRBJ2-7; 8 nucleotides align to TRBD2. Per the germline V gene, CDR1 is SGHRS and CDR2 is YFSETQ. J lost 0 bases, V lost 0 bases, and 8 bases had no gene match. The CDR3 consists of 17 residues. The CDR3 region is CASSLAVGRGGSYEQYF. Partial CDR3 DNA: TGCGCCAGCAGCTTGGCCGTCGGACGGGGGGGCTCCTACGAG.

To note about this clone: The junction shows a germline mismatch at one end, possibly a read error. The CDR3 end is not reached by the read, which stops 3 residues before it; the germline J gene fills it in. Different DNA sequences within this sample yield the same CDR3. V is TRBV7-9 and J is TRBJ1-3; 9 nucleotides agree with TRBD1. Per germline, CDR1 SEHNR and CDR2 FQNEAQ (reference sequence). The CDR3 length is 15 residues. The CDR3 bases that were read are TGTGCCAGCAGACCCGGGACAGGGACTGGAAACACT. This sequence encodes CASRPGTGTGNT. The whole CDR3 sequence is CASRPGTGTGNTIYF. Filled out from reference TRBV7-9 and TRBJ1-3, the complete variable domain reads DTGVSQNPRHKITKRGQNVTFRCDPISEHNRLYWYRQTLGQGPEFLTYFQNEAQLEKSRLLSDRFSAERPKGSFSTLEIQRTEQGDSAMYLCASRPGTGTGNTIYFGEGSWLTVV.

A remark on this clone: The missing CDR3 end, 3 residues past where the read stops, is filled in from the germline J gene. This sequence joins TRBV20-1 and TRBJ2-3; TRBD1 agrees at 10 bases. The CDR3 extends over 17 amino acids. V was clipped by 6 bases and J by 1 base; unmatched bases: 13. Germline CDR1 is DFQATT and CDR2 is SNEGSKA (reference sequence). The chain's CDR3 is CSAPRIRQGAGTDTQYF. CDR3 DNA, as far as it was read: TGCAGTGCCCCACGAATTAGACAGGGGGCTGGCACAGATACG.

Notes on this clone: The read stops 3 residues short of the end of the CDR3; the missing end is completed from the germline J gene. The chain carries TRBV5-6 and TRBJ2-1; D perhaps matches TRBD1 (5 bases). V was clipped by 4 bases and J by 9 bases, with 14 bases between them. The CDR3 is 13 amino acids. Germline V gene lookup returns CDR1 SGHDT and CDR2 YYEEEE. The CDR3 spells CASSIIPRGEQFF. The CDR3 DNA, read in part, is TGTGCCAGCAGCATTATCCCTAGGGGTGAG.

Comments on this clone: The CDR3 goes on 3 residues after the read ends, and that part is filled in from the germline J gene. The V call is TRBV20-1, the J call TRBJ2-7, with a weak D call TRBD1 (6 bases). Deletions cut 5 bases from V and 5 bases from J, with 16 bases between. This CDR3 has 13 residues. Germline V gives CDR1 DFQATT, CDR2 SNEGSKA (reference sequence). The CDR3 reads CSALKHRVNEQYF. The CDR3 DNA, read in part, is TGCAGTGCTTTAAAACACAGGGTTAACGAG.

Of note for this clone: The read terminates 3 residues ahead of where the CDR3 ends, so the germline J gene completes it. The chain couples TRBV13 to TRBJ2-7, with TRBD2 matching 13 bases. The CDR3 loop spans 17 amino acids. Germline lookup yields CDR1 PRHDT and CDR2 FYEKMQ (reference sequence). Trimming took 5 bases from V and 0 from J; bases not matched to a gene: 7. CDR3 DNA (partial): TGTGCCAGCAGCACACAGGGACTAGCGGGGCGCTCCTACGAG. Amino acids: CASSTQGLAGRSYE. The whole CDR3 sequence is CASSTQGLAGRSYEQYF.

Notes on this clone: With the read ending 3 residues before the CDR3 end, the germline J gene is used to fill in that end. The rearrangement uses TRBV9 and TRBJ2-5; D is undetermined. V was cut by 4 bases and J by 2 bases, with 6 bases left in between. The CDR3 has 12 amino acids. Germline CDR1 SGDLS, CDR2 YYNGEE. CDR3 sequence reads: CASSQNQETQYF. The sequenced part of the CDR3 DNA is TGTGCCAGCAGCCAAAATCAAGAGACC. Full variable domain (rest looked up from reference TRBV9 and TRBJ2-5): DSGVTQTPKHLITATGQRVTLRCSPRSGDLSVYWYQQSLDQGLQFLIQYYNGEERAKGNILERFSAQQFPDLHSELNLSSLELGDSALYFCASSQNQETQYFGPGTRLLVL.

Note on this clone: The CDR3 end falls 3 residues outside the read, so it is completed with the germline J gene. This chain connects TRBV12-3 or TRBV12-4 to TRBJ1-1; 9 nucleotides agree with TRBD1. The CDR3 has 12 amino acids. Unmatched junction bases numbered 3, after V lost 6 bases and J lost 7 bases. The covered CDR3 bases are TGTGCCAGCAGCGCGGGACAGGGTGAA. This translates into CASSAGQGE. The CDR3 reads in full as CASSAGQGEAFF.

On this clone itself: The CDR3 end lies 3 residues beyond the end of the read and is filled in from the germline J gene. This chain connects TRBV11-2 to TRBJ2-5; 7 positions agree with TRBD2. V was pared by 5 bases and J by 2 bases, with 8 bases of the junction left unmatched. Germline V gene sequence: CDR1 SGHAT, CDR2 FQNNGV. The CDR3 consists of 15 residues. CDR3 DNA, as far as it was read: TGTGCCAGCAGCCCGCGGGGGTTGTGGCAAGAGACC. This encodes CASSPRGLWQET. The whole CDR3 is CASSPRGLWQETQYF.

The sequenced CDR3 bases are TGCGCCAGCAGCTTCGCTAGCGGGAGTCCCTACGAG. Its protein product is CASSFASGSPYE. The full CDR3 reads CASSFASGSPYEQYF. The gene calls are TRBV5-1 and TRBJ2-7, with 10 nucleotides matching TRBD2. The read ends 3 residues before the CDR3 terminus; that terminus is restored from the germline J gene. The CDR3 sequence is 15 residues long. The germline CDR1 and CDR2 sequences are SGHRS and YFSETQ. Losses at the gene ends were 2 bases for V and 2 bases for J; bases not matched to a gene: 4.

CDR3 DNA, as far as it was read: TGTGCCACCCAGACAGCGAGCTCCTACAATGAG. Protein product: CATQTASSYNE. In full, the CDR3 reads CATQTASSYNEQFF. This chain uses TRBV18 with TRBJ2-1; D possibly corresponds to TRBD1 (5 bases). Read coverage stops 3 residues before the CDR3 terminus; the germline J gene supplies the remainder. Per the germline V gene, CDR1 is KGHSH and CDR2 is LQKENI. The ends were cut back, 10 bases at V and 0 bases at J, with 13 bases in the middle. The CDR3 length is 14 residues.

As regards this clone: The same CDR3 can be traced to other DNA sequences in this sample. CDR3 DNA, as far as it was read: TGTGCCAGCTCACCCCCTGGCGGGGCCTACGAC. This encodes CASSPPGGAYD. The entire CDR3 is CASSPPGGAYDYTF. The chain carries TRBV18 and TRBJ1-2, with a weak D call TRBD1 (5 bases). The read comes to an end 3 residues before the CDR3 does, leaving the germline J gene to fill in the end. CDR3 length: 14 residues. CDR1 KGHSH and CDR2 LQKENI come from the germline V gene.

A remark on this clone: From the germline J gene comes the end of the CDR3, since the read stops 3 residues before it. The chain uses TRBV11-1 and TRBJ1-1; no clear D gene. CDR3 length: 14 amino acids. V lost 3 bases to trimming and J lost 0 bases, with 8 bases between them. Germline V gene sequence: CDR1 SGHAT, CDR2 FQDESV (reference sequence). This chain's CDR3 is CASSFSLMNTEAFF. Partial CDR3 DNA: TGTGCCAGCAGCTTCAGTCTTATGAACACTGAA.

Partial CDR3 DNA: TGTGCCAGCAGTCCGCTAGCGGGTAACTACAATGAG. Translation gives CASSPLAGNYNE. The CDR3 reads in full as CASSPLAGNYNEQFF. The chain has TRBV6-2 or TRBV6-3 and TRBJ2-1; 8 bases are a match to TRBD2. Coverage ceases 3 residues before the CDR3 finishes, and the germline J gene fills in the end. The CDR3 runs to 15 residues. After removal of 5 bases from V and 3 bases from J, the junction contained 6 bases not matched to a gene. CDR1 and CDR2 (germline): MNHEY, SVGEGT.